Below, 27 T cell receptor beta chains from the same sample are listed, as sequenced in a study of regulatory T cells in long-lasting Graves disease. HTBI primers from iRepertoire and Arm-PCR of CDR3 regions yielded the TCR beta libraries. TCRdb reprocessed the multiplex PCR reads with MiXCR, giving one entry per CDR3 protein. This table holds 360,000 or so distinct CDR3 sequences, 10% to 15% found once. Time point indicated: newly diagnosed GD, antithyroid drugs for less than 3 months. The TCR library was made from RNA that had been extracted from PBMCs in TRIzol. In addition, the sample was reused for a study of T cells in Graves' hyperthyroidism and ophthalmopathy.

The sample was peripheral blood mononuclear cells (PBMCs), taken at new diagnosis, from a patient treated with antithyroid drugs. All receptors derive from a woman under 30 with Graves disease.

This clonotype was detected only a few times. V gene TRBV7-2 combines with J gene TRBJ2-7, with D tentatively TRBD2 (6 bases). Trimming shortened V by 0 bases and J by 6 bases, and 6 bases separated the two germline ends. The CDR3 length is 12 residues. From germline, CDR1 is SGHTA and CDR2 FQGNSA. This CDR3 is CASSLAGGEQYF. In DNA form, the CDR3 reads TGTGCCAGCAGCTTAGCGGGAGGCGAGCAGTACTTC.

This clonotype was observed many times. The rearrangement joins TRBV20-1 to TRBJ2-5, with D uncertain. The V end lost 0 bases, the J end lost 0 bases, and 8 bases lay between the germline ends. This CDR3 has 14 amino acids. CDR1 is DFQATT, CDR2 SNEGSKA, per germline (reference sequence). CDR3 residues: CSAREKWDQETQYF. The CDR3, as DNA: TGCAGTGCTAGAGAAAAATGGGACCAAGAGACCCAGTACTTC.

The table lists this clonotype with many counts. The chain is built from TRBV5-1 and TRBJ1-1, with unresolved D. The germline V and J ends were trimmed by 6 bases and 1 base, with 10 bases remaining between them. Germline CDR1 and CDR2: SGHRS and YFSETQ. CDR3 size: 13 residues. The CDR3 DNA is TGCGCCAGCACTATTGAGGAGAACACTGAAGCTTTCTTT. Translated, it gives CASTIEENTEAFF. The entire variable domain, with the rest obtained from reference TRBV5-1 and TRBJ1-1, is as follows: KAGVTQTPRYLIKTRGQQVTLSCSPISGHRSVSWYQQTPGQGLQFLFEYFSETQRNKGNFPGRFSGRQFSNSRSEMNVSTLELGDSALYLCASTIEENTEAFFGQGTRLTVV.

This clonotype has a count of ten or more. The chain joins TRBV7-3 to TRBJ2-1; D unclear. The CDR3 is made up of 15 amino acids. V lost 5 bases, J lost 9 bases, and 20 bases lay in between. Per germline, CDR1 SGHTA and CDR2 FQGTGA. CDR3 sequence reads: CASSGELGPRGEQFF. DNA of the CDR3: TGTGCCAGCAGCGGAGAGCTAGGCCCCCGCGGTGAGCAGTTCTTC.

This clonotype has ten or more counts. The CDR3, as DNA: TGCAGTGCCCTAGGGTCCGAGGACCAAGAGACCCAGTACTTC. Its translation is CSALGSEDQETQYF. The V call is TRBV20-1, the J call TRBJ2-5; D ambiguous. This CDR3 spans 14 amino acids. V lost 6 bases, J lost 0 bases, and 14 bases lay in between. Germline V CDR1 and CDR2: DFQATT, SNEGSKA (reference sequence).

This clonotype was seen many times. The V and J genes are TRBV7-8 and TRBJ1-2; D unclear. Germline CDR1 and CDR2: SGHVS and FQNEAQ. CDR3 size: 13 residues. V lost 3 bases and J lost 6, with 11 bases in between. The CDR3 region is CASSFARSDGYTF. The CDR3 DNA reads TGTGCCAGCAGCTTTGCGCGAAGCGATGGCTACACCTTC.

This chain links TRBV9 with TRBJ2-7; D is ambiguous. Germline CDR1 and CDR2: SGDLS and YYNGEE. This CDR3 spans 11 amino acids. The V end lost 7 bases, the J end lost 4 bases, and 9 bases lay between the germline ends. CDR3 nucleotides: TGTGCCAGCCGTTGGGCGTACGAGCAGTACGTC. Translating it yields CASRWAYEQYV.

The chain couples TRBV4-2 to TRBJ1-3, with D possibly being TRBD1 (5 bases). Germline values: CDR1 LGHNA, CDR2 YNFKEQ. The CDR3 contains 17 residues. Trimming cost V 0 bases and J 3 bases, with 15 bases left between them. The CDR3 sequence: CASSQETTQGIGNTIYF. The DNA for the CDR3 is TGTGCCAGCAGCCAAGAAACGACGCAGGGTATTGGAAACACCATATATTTT.

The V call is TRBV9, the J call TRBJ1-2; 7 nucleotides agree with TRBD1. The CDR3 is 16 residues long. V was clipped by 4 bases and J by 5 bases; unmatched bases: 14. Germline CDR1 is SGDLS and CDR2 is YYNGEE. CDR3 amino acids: CASSTAGTASSYGYTF. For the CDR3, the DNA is TGTGCCAGCAGCACGGCCGGGACAGCGAGTAGTTATGGCTACACCTTC.

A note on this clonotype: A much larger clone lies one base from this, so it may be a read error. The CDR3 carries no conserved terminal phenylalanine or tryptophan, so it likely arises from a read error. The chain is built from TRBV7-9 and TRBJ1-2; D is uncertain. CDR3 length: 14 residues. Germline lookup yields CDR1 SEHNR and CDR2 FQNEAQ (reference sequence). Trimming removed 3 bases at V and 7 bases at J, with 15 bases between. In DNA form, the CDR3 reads TGTGCCAGCAGCTTCTACACCTCCGATGCTGGCTACACCTCC. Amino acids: CASSFYTSDAGYTS.

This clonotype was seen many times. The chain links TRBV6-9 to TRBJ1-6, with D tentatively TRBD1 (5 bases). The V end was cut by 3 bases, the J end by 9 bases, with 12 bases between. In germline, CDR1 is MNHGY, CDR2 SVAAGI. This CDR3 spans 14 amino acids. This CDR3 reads CASSYRAGSSPLHF. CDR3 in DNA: TGTGCCAGCAGTTACCGCGCAGGGAGTTCACCCCTCCACTTT.

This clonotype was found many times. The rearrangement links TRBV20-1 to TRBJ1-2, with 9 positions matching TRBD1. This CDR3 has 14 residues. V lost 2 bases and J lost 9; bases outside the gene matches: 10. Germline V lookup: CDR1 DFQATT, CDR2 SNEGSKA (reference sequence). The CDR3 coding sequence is TGCAGTGCTAGATCCGGGACAGGGAGTATGAGCTACACCTTC. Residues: CSARSGTGSMSYTF.

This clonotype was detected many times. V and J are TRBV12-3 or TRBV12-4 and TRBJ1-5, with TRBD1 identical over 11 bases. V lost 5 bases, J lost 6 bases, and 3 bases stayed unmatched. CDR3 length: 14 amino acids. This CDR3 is CASSAGTGGQPQHF. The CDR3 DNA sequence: TGTGCCAGCAGTGCCGGGACAGGGGGTCAGCCCCAGCATTTT.

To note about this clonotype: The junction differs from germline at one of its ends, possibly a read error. DNA for the CDR3: TGCGTCAGCAGCTTGGAGGGGGGCTCGGGTCCCCAGCATTTT. Amino acids: CVSSLEGGSGPQHF. The chain links TRBV5-1 to TRBJ1-5; tentatively, D is TRBD1 (6 bases). This CDR3 spans 14 amino acids. CDR1 and CDR2 (germline): SGHRS, YFSETQ. Full variable domain (outside the CDR3, taken from reference TRBV5-1 and TRBJ1-5): KAGVTQTPRYLIKTRGQQVTLSCSPISGHRSVSWYQQTPGQGLQFLFEYFSETQRNKGNFPGRFSGRQFSNSRSEMNVSTLELGDSALYLCVSSLEGGSGPQHFGDGTRLSIL.

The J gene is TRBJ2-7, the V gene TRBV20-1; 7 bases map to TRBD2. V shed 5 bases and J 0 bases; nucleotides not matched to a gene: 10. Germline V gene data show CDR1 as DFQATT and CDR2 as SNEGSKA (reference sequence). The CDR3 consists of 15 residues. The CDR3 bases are TGCAGTGCTGCGTCTAGCGGATCGAGCTCCTACGAGCAGTACTTC. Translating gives CSAASSGSSSYEQYF.

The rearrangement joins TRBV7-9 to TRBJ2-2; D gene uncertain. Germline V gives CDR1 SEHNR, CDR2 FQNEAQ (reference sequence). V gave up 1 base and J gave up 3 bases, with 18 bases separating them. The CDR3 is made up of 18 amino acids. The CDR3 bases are TGTGCCAGCAGCTTAGTTGAAGGGTTCCATACTTACACCGGGGAGCTGTTTTTT. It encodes CASSLVEGFHTYTGELFF.

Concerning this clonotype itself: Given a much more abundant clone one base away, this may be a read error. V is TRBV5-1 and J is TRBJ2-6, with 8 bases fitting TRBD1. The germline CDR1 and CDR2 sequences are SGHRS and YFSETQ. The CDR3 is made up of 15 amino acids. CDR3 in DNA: TGCGTCAGCAGCTTGCCCGACAGGGGTAACAACGTCCTGACTTTC. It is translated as CVSSLPDRGNNVLTF.

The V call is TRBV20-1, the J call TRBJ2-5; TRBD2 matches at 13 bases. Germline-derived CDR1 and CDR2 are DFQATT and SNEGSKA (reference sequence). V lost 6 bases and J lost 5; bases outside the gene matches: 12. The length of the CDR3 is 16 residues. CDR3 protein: CSANEWTSGGVETQYF. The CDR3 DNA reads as TGCAGTGCAAACGAGTGGACTAGCGGGGGAGTGGAGACCCAGTACTTC.

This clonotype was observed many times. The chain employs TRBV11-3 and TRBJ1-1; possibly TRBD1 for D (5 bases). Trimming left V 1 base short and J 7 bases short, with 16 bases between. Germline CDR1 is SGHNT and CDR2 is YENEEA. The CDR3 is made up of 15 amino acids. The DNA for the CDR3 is TGTGCCAGCAGCTTAGCCGGGGCAGGGTTCCTTGAAGCTTTCTTT. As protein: CASSLAGAGFLEAFF.

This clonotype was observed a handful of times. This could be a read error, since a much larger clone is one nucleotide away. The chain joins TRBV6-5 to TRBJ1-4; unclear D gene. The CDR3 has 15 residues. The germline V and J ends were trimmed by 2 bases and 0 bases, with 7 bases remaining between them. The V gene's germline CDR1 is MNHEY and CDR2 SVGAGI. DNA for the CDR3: TGTGCCAGCAGTTACAGCCCTTCAACTAATGAAAAACTGTTTTTT. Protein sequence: CASSYSPSTNEKLFF.

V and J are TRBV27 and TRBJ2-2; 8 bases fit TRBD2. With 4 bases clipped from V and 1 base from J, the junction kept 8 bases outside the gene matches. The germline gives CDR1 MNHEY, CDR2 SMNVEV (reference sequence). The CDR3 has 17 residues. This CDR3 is CASSSGPGLVNTGELFF. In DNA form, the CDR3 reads TGTGCCAGCAGTTCTGGCCCGGGACTAGTGAACACCGGGGAGCTGTTTTTT.

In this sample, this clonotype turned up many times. CDR3 coding DNA: TGTGCCAGCAGACCCCAAGACAGGGCCGAACTGTTTTTT. Amino acid sequence: CASRPQDRAELFF. The V call is TRBV12-3 or TRBV12-4, the J call TRBJ1-4; 7 nucleotides agree with TRBD1. V was pared by 6 bases and J by 12 bases, with 10 bases of the junction left unmatched. This CDR3 spans 13 amino acids.

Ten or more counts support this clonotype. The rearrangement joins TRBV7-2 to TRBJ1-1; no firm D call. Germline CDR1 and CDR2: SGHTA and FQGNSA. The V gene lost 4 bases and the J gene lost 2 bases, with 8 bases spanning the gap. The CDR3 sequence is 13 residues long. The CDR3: CASSSVSNTEAFF. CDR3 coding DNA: TGTGCCAGCAGCTCCGTATCAAACACTGAAGCTTTCTTT.

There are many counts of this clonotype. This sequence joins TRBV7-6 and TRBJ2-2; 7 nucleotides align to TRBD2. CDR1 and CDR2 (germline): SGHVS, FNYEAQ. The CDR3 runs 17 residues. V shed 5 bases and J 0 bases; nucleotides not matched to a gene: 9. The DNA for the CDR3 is TGTGCCAGCAGCCCCAAGCCTAGCGGATCGAACACCGGGGAGCTGTTTTTT. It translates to CASSPKPSGSNTGELFF.

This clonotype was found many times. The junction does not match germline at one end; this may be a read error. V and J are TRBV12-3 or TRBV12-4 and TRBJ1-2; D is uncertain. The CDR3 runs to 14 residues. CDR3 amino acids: CASSLPQGNSGYTF. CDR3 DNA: TGTGCCAGCAGTCTCCCCCAAGGGAACTCTGGCTACACCTTC.

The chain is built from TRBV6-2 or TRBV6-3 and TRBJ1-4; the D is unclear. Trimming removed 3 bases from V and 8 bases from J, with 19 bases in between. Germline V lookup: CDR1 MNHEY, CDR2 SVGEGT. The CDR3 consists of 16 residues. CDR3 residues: CASSYRFREEEEKLFF. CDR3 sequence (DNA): TGTGCCAGCAGTTATCGGTTTCGCGAGGAGGAGGAAAAACTGTTTTTT.

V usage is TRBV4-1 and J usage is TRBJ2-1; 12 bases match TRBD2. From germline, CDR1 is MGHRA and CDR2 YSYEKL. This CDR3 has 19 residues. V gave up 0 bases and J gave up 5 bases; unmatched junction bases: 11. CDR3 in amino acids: CASSQDRERLAGAHNEQFF. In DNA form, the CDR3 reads TGCGCCAGCAGCCAAGATAGGGAGCGACTAGCGGGGGCCCACAATGAGCAGTTCTTC.